These 30 T cell receptor beta chains share one sample of origin, sequenced in a study of T cell changes during pregnancy in multiple sclerosis. Produced via immunoSEQ multiplex PCR; TCRdb's table is partial and in-frame only. The data hold 40,000 to 55,000 clones, with roughly 90% observed a single time. This material consisted of peripheral blood, taken in the first trimester of pregnancy. These receptors were taken from a female donor in good health, enrolled as a control in a pregnancy study.

The gene calls are TRBV5-4 and TRBJ1-3, with D possibly being TRBD1 (6 bases). V lost 0 bases to trimming and J lost 2 bases, with 9 bases between them. The CDR3 is 15 amino acids. CDR1 is SGHNT, CDR2 YYREEE, per germline (reference sequence). DNA for the CDR3: TGTGCCAGCAGCTTGGGACAGGCACCTGGAAACACCATATATTTT. Protein: CASSLGQAPGNTIYF.

V usage is TRBV10-2 and J usage is TRBJ2-5; TRBD2 is a possible D gene (6 bases). Trimming stripped 6 bases from V and 5 bases from J, with 10 bases between. The germline V gene has CDR1 WSHSY and CDR2 SAAADI. The CDR3 length is 12 residues. CDR3 in amino acids: CASRRGIETQYF. In DNA, the CDR3 is TGCGCCAGCAGACGGGGGATTGAGACCCAGTACTTC.

This clone was seen a single time. The chain joins TRBV28 to TRBJ1-5; tentatively, D is TRBD1 (5 bases). The CDR3 consists of 16 residues. Germline V gene lookup returns CDR1 MDHEN and CDR2 SYDVKM. With 1 base removed from V and 1 base from J, the gap between germline ends came to 11 bases. The CDR3 region is CASSLLARASNQPQHF. The CDR3 nucleotides read TGTGCCAGCAGTTTATTAGCCAGGGCAAGCAATCAGCCCCAGCATTTT.

V gene TRBV28 combines with J gene TRBJ1-3; D not resolved. CDR3 length: 14 residues. The V gene lost 8 bases and the J gene lost 2 bases, with 13 bases spanning the gap. CDR1 and CDR2 (germline): MDHEN, SYDVKM. CDR3 sequence: CASCIRGAGNTIYF. The CDR3 DNA is TGTGCCAGCTGCATTCGGGGTGCTGGAAACACCATATATTTT.

V usage is TRBV15 and J usage is TRBJ2-3; D perhaps matches TRBD2 (6 bases). V was pared by 4 bases and J by 4 bases, with 6 bases between. The CDR3 has 12 amino acids. CDR1 and CDR2 from the germline V gene are LNHNV and YYDKDF (reference sequence). The CDR3 region has the DNA TGTGCCACCAGCACGGGGGCAGATACGCAGTATTTT. Its translation: CATSTGADTQYF.

This clone was picked up one time. The chain combines TRBV13 with TRBJ2-1; D possibly corresponds to TRBD2 (6 bases). The CDR3 runs 19 residues. The germline V gene encodes CDR1 PRHDT and CDR2 FYEKMQ (reference sequence). V was shortened by 2 bases and J by 7 bases, with 27 bases between the two germline ends. The DNA of the CDR3 is TGTGCCAGCAGCTTATGGCCCGGTCACGGGGGAGAAGTTAGGAATGAGCAGTTCTTC. It encodes CASSLWPGHGGEVRNEQFF.

The chain uses TRBV6-5 and TRBJ1-1; D uncertain. The CDR3 extends over 12 amino acids. Germline lookup yields CDR1 MNHEY and CDR2 SVGAGI. Between the trimmed V and J ends, which lost 0 bases and 7 bases, there was a span of 6 bases. The CDR3 DNA sequence: TGTGCCAGCAGTTACTCGAGGGATGAAGCTTTCTTT. Protein: CASSYSRDEAFF.

The chain has TRBV6-5 and TRBJ1-4, with D possibly being TRBD1 (5 bases). Germline V CDR1 and CDR2: MNHEY, SVGAGI. The CDR3 has 13 residues. The V end lost 0 bases, the J end lost 12 bases, and 11 bases lay between the germline ends. CDR3 in DNA: TGTGCCAGCAGTTACTCGAAGGGCAGGGAACTGTTTTTT. Protein sequence: CASSYSKGRELFF.

The chain uses TRBV9 and TRBJ2-3; 13 bases are a match to TRBD2. V trimming: 0 bases; J trimming: 6 bases; junction bases outside the gene matches: 4. This CDR3 is 16 amino acids long. Per the germline V gene, CDR1 is SGDLS and CDR2 is YYNGEE. The CDR3 DNA reads TGTGCCAGCAGCGTAGGGACTAGCGGGAGAATTGATACGCAGTATTTT. This encodes CASSVGTSGRIDTQYF.

V gene TRBV7-2 combines with J gene TRBJ2-1; perhaps TRBD1 as D (6 bases). The ends were cut back, 0 bases at V and 5 bases at J, with 8 bases in the middle. CDR3 size: 14 residues. The germline V gene has CDR1 SGHTA and CDR2 FQGNSA. The CDR3 spells CASSLARDNNEQFF. CDR3 DNA: TGTGCCAGCAGCTTAGCAAGGGACAACAATGAGCAGTTCTTC.

The V call is TRBV27, the J call TRBJ1-1, with TRBD1 matching over 10 bases. The J segment lost 0 bases and the V segment lost 4 bases, leaving 5 bases of the junction unmatched. This CDR3 has 16 residues. The germline V gene encodes CDR1 MNHEY and CDR2 SMNVEV (reference sequence). The CDR3 DNA follows: TGTGCCAGCAGTTCCTGGACAGGGGGAATGAACACTGAAGCTTTCTTT. Amino acid sequence: CASSSWTGGMNTEAFF.

This chain connects TRBV11-3 to TRBJ2-7, with 7 positions matching TRBD1. CDR1 and CDR2 (germline): SGHNT, YENEEA. The CDR3 has 14 amino acids. With V trimmed by 4 bases and J by 0 bases, 3 bases remained unmatched. This CDR3 reads CASSYDRDSYEQYF. The CDR3 DNA is TGTGCCAGCAGCTACGACAGGGACTCCTACGAGCAGTACTTC.

This rearrangement joins TRBV6-1 to TRBJ2-3, with D perhaps TRBD1 (6 bases). This CDR3 region has 14 residues. CDR1 is MNHNS, CDR2 SASEGT, per germline. The V gene lost 8 bases and the J gene lost 2 bases, with 14 bases spanning the gap. Here the CDR3 reads CASGTWGPTDTQYF. In DNA, the CDR3 is TGTGCCAGCGGTACGTGGGGGCCCACAGATACGCAGTATTTT.

The chain uses TRBV7-2 and TRBJ2-7; tentative D call: TRBD1 (5 bases). V was cut by 5 bases and J by 5 bases, with 13 bases left in between. The CDR3 sequence is 13 residues long. Germline loops: CDR1 SGHTA, CDR2 FQGNSA. The CDR3, as DNA: TGTGCCAGCAGCCAAGCTAGGGGCCACGAGCAGTACTTC. It encodes CASSQARGHEQYF. Full variable domain (missing parts from reference TRBV7-2 and TRBJ2-7): GAGVSQSPSNKVTEKGKDVELRCDPISGHTALYWYRQSLGQGLEFLIYFQGNSAPDKSGLPSDRFSAERTGGSVSTLTIQRTQQEDSAVYLCASSQARGHEQYFGPGTRLTVT.

V is TRBV11-3 and J is TRBJ1-1; the D is unclear. V gave up 1 base and J gave up 5 bases, with 8 bases separating them. This CDR3 comprises 13 residues. CDR1 and CDR2 (germline): SGHNT, YENEEA. In DNA form, the CDR3 reads TGTGCCAGCAGCTTAGGTGGGCAGACTGAAGCTTTCTTT. This translates into CASSLGGQTEAFF.

V is TRBV6-5 and J is TRBJ2-5, with a possible D match to TRBD2 (5 bases). The CDR3 sequence is 12 residues long. The V gene's germline CDR1 is MNHEY and CDR2 SVGAGI. Trimming removed 8 bases from V and 5 bases from J, with 12 bases in between. This CDR3 is CASRRGDETQYF. DNA of the CDR3: TGTGCCAGCCGCCGGGGAGATGAGACCCAGTACTTC.

The chain combines TRBV19 with TRBJ1-1, with TRBD1 matching 9 bases. Germline CDR1 and CDR2: LNHDA and SQIVND (reference sequence). V lost 6 bases, J lost 4 bases, and 3 bases stayed unmatched. This CDR3 comprises 13 residues. The CDR3 reads CASSLTGGTEAFF. CDR3 nucleotides: TGTGCCAGTAGCTTGACAGGGGGCACTGAAGCTTTCTTT.

V gene TRBV2 combines with J gene TRBJ1-2, with a possible D match to TRBD1 (6 bases). V lost 6 bases to trimming and J lost 2 bases, with 13 bases between them. From germline, CDR1 is SNHLY and CDR2 FYNNEI. The CDR3 runs 14 residues. CDR3 in amino acids: CASSDPGQNYGYTF. CDR3 DNA: TGTGCCAGCAGCGACCCCGGACAGAACTATGGCTACACCTTC.

In its sample, this clone was seen a few times. The chain has TRBV18 and TRBJ1-1; possible D gene TRBD1, 6 bases. This CDR3 has 17 amino acids. Trimming shortened V by 2 bases and J by 0 bases, and 16 bases separated the two germline ends. CDR1 and CDR2 (germline): KGHSH, LQKENI. For the CDR3, the DNA is TGTGCCAGCTCACCAAACAGGGCCCTGGGAATGAACACTGAAGCTTTCTTT. This translates into CASSPNRALGMNTEAFF.

This sequence joins TRBV7-2 and TRBJ2-5, with 8 nucleotides matching TRBD2. CDR3 length: 15 residues. The germline gives CDR1 SGHTA, CDR2 FQGNSA. V was clipped by 4 bases and J by 3 bases; unmatched bases: 7. The CDR3 nucleotides read TGTGCCAGCAGCTCCCGACTAGCGCCGGAAGAGACCCAGTACTTC. This codes for CASSSRLAPEETQYF. Filled out from reference TRBV7-2 and TRBJ2-5, the complete variable domain reads GAGVSQSPSNKVTEKGKDVELRCDPISGHTALYWYRQSLGQGLEFLIYFQGNSAPDKSGLPSDRFSAERTGGSVSTLTIQRTQQEDSAVYLCASSSRLAPEETQYFGPGTRLLVL.

This sequence joins TRBV2 and TRBJ2-5, with D perhaps matching TRBD2 (6 bases). Trimming pared 5 bases from V and 2 bases from J, leaving 15 bases between. Per germline, CDR1 SNHLY and CDR2 FYNNEI. The CDR3 is 15 residues long. CDR3 protein: CASSTNLGGQETQYF. In nucleotides, the CDR3 is TGTGCCAGCAGTACAAATTTGGGGGGACAAGAGACCCAGTACTTC.

This rearrangement joins TRBV2 to TRBJ1-1; D is perhaps TRBD1 (6 bases). The CDR3 runs to 15 residues. Trimming took off 0 bases at V and 5 bases at J, with 13 bases between the two ends. Germline V gene data show CDR1 as SNHLY and CDR2 as FYNNEI. CDR3 bases: TGTGCCAGCAGTGAAGCGAGGGGGGGAGGAACTGAAGCTTTCTTT. This translates into CASSEARGGGTEAFF. Supplemented by reference TRBV2 and TRBJ1-1, the full variable domain reads EPEVTQTPSHQVTQMGQEVILRCVPISNHLYFYWYRQILGQKVEFLVSFYNNEISEKSEIFDDQFSVERPDGSNFTLKIRSTKLEDSAMYFCASSEARGGGTEAFFGQGTRLTVV.

The chain recombines TRBV30 with TRBJ1-5; D might be TRBD1 (5 bases). Germline V gives CDR1 GTSNPN, CDR2 SVGIG (reference sequence). V lost 2 bases and J 4 bases, leaving 9 bases between the germline ends. The CDR3 spans 13 residues. The CDR3 DNA sequence: TGTGCCTGGAGTCTGGGGCCGAATCAGCCCCAGCATTTT. This gives the protein CAWSLGPNQPQHF.

V gene TRBV5-1 combines with J gene TRBJ2-5; D may be TRBD1 (6 bases). The CDR3 runs to 15 residues. Trimming took off 0 bases at V and 2 bases at J, with 11 bases between the two ends. Germline V CDR1 and CDR2: SGHRS, YFSETQ. The chain's CDR3 is CASSLVGQNQETQYF. CDR3 sequence (DNA): TGCGCCAGCAGCTTGGTGGGACAAAATCAAGAGACCCAGTACTTC.

J is TRBJ2-7 and V is TRBV27; possibly TRBD1 for D (6 bases). The V and J ends lost 3 bases and 2 bases respectively, with 8 bases between them. CDR1 is MNHEY and CDR2 is SMNVEV in the germline V gene (reference sequence). The CDR3 sequence is 13 residues long. The CDR3 loop is CASSLGAAYEQYF. The DNA for the CDR3 is TGTGCCAGCAGTTTGGGGGCGGCCTACGAGCAGTACTTC.

This clone has only one observation. CDR3 residues: CASSLARGGYPGELFF. DNA for the CDR3: TGTGCCAGCAGCTTAGCGCGGGGAGGGTACCCCGGGGAGCTGTTTTTT. V usage is TRBV7-2 and J usage is TRBJ2-2, with 7 bases lining up with TRBD2. Germline V CDR1 and CDR2: SGHTA, FQGNSA. The CDR3 is 16 residues long. Trimming at V came to 0 bases and at J to 6 bases, leaving 7 bases not matched to a gene.

The rearrangement joins TRBV29-1 to TRBJ2-7; 9 bases fit TRBD2. Germline values: CDR1 SQVTM, CDR2 ANQGSEA. The junction had 10 bases not matched to a gene; V was cut back by 6 bases and J by 4 bases. CDR3 length: 14 residues. DNA for the CDR3: TGCAGCGTGCTTGGGGCTAGCGGGGCATACGAGCAGTACTTC. As protein: CSVLGASGAYEQYF.

The chain uses TRBV7-3 and TRBJ2-3, with 7 bases aligning to TRBD2. Germline trimming cut 5 bases from V and 4 bases from J; bases unmatched to any gene: 9. Germline CDR1 is SGHTA and CDR2 is FQGTGA. This CDR3 region has 15 residues. CDR3 protein: CASSVLASQPDTQYF. The CDR3 region has the DNA TGTGCCAGCAGCGTACTAGCGTCCCAACCAGATACGCAGTATTTT.

The chain employs TRBV7-3 and TRBJ2-7; D unclear. This CDR3 has 13 residues. Germline assignment: CDR1 SGHTA and CDR2 FQGTGA. Trimming removed 2 bases at V and 3 bases at J, with 8 bases between. DNA for the CDR3: TGTGCCAGCAGCTTAGGCGGCGGCTACGAGCAGTACTTC. Protein sequence: CASSLGGGYEQYF.

This chain joins TRBV28 and TRBJ2-7, with a tentative D call TRBD2 (7 bases). CDR1 MDHEN and CDR2 SYDVKM come from the germline V gene. The CDR3 has 15 residues. Trimming cost V 4 bases and J 4 bases, with 17 bases left between them. Here the CDR3 DNA reads TGTGCCAGCAGTTCCTTGGGGGAGGGGGTTTACGAGCAGTACTTC. This sequence encodes CASSSLGEGVYEQYF.